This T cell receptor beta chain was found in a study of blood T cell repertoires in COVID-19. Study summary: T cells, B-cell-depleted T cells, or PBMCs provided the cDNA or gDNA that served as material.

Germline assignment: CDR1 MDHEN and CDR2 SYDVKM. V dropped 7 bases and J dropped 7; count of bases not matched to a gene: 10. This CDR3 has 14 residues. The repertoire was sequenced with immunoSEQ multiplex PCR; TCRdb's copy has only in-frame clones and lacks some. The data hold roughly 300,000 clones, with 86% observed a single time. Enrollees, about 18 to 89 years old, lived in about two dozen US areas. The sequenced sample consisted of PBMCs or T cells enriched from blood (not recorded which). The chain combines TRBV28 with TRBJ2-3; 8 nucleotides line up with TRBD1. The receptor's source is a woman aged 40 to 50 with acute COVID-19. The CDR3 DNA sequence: TGTGCCAGCACCCCGGGACAGGCGAGGAATACGCAGTATTTT. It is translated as CASTPGQARNTQYF.